This TCR beta chain was sequenced for a study of high-grade serous ovarian cancer treatment subgroups. About this clone itself: Its matching antigen is unknown. The junction departs from the called germline gene at one end, perhaps through a read error.

The protocol was immunoSEQ multiplex PCR, while the TCRdb copy is restricted to in-frame clones and leaves out a portion. The sample lists thousands of clones, over 65% occurring once. Notes on the study in general: Repertoire similarity ranged 0.11 to 0.79 between tumors of one patient. Repertoire analysis covered CDR3 alone, not CDR1 or CDR2. Spatial context was lost because tumors were sequenced in bulk.

This CDR3 region has 13 residues. Looked up from germline, CDR1 is SGHTA and CDR2 is FQGNSA. Tumor samples were taken before definitive surgery or chemotherapy. The chain is built from TRBV7-2 and TRBJ1-2; D uncertain. The source is a human donor with high-grade serous ovarian cancer. The sequenced sample consisted of tumor tissue. For the CDR3, the DNA is TGTGCCAGCAGCCTAGCGGAGGGTTATGGCTACACCTTC. Protein product: CASSLAEGYGYTF.